The next 15 T cell receptor beta chains were all read from a single sample in a study of CD8+CD57+ T cells in acquired aplastic anemia. TCR beta VDJ and CDR3 profiling used genomic DNA as template. A single record per CDR3 protein comes from TCRdb applying MiXCR to the reads. The table has approximately 170,000 distinct CDR3 sequences, 50% to 55% seen once. The sequenced sample consisted of sorted CD4+, CD8+, or CD8+CD57+ T cells (not recorded which) from PBMCs. The receptors shown here come from a human donor in good health, serving as a control.

This clonotype was seen ten or more times. The V gene is TRBV12-3 or TRBV12-4, the J gene TRBJ1-6; TRBD1 matches at 7 bases. After removal of 1 base from V and 7 bases from J, the junction contained 4 bases not matched to a gene. The length of the CDR3 is 15 residues. The CDR3 DNA reads TGTGCCAGCAGTTTAGGAGGGGGCAAAAATTCACCCCTCCACTTT. Translated, it gives CASSLGGGKNSPLHF.

The CDR3 sequence: CASSDTLAEETQYF. The DNA for the CDR3 is TGTGCCAGCAGCGATACTCTAGCTGAAGAGACCCAGTACTTC. V gene TRBV7-2 combines with J gene TRBJ2-5; weak D call: TRBD2 (5 bases). The germline CDR1 and CDR2 sequences are SGHTA and FQGNSA. The CDR3 consists of 14 residues. Trimming removed 5 bases from V and 3 bases from J, with 13 bases in between.

This clonotype has a count of ten or more. The CDR3 reads CAISEKDRGAGELFF. For the CDR3, the DNA is TGTGCCATCAGTGAGAAAGACAGGGGGGCCGGGGAGCTGTTTTTT. The chain recombines TRBV10-3 with TRBJ2-2; 9 positions match TRBD1. The CDR3 spans 15 residues. Germline CDR1 is ENHRY and CDR2 is SYGVKD. V lost 2 bases to trimming and J lost 6 bases; unmatched junction nucleotides: 4.

This clonotype has ten or more counts. This rearrangement joins TRBV10-3 to TRBJ2-3, with 13 bases matching TRBD2. Looked up from germline, CDR1 is ENHRY and CDR2 is SYGVKD. The length of the CDR3 is 16 residues. With 5 bases clipped from V and 5 bases from J, the junction kept 7 bases outside the gene matches. CDR3 loop: CAISLGTSGIEDTQYF. The CDR3 nucleotides are TGTGCCATCAGTTTAGGGACTAGCGGGATTGAAGATACGCAGTATTTT.

This clonotype was counted a few times. The rearrangement links TRBV7-9 to TRBJ2-7; D is undetermined. CDR3 length: 14 amino acids. In germline, CDR1 is SEHNR, CDR2 FQNEAQ (reference sequence). V lost 5 bases to trimming and J lost 1 base, with 12 bases between them. This CDR3 is CASSHAVSSYEQYF. Here the CDR3 DNA reads TGTGCCAGCAGCCACGCGGTCAGTTCCTACGAGCAGTACTTC.

The chain links TRBV7-9 to TRBJ2-5; 13 nucleotides line up with TRBD2. The CDR3 is made up of 17 amino acids. Trimming cost V 5 bases and J 5 bases; bases outside gene matches: 11. CDR1 is SEHNR, CDR2 FQNEAQ, per germline (reference sequence). Here the CDR3 reads CASSRPTSGGAGETQYF. The CDR3 coding sequence is TGTGCCAGCAGCCGCCCTACTAGCGGGGGGGCGGGGGAGACCCAGTACTTC.

The table lists this clonotype with a few counts. The J gene is TRBJ1-2, the V gene TRBV12-3 or TRBV12-4; 8 bases match TRBD1. The V and J ends lost 3 bases and 4 bases, in that order; junction bases with no gene match: 7. The CDR3 has 15 residues. The CDR3 loop reads CASSFRGPGFYGYTF. The CDR3 DNA reads as TGTGCCAGCAGTTTCAGGGGGCCGGGATTCTATGGCTACACCTTC.

The chain recombines TRBV10-3 with TRBJ2-1; TRBD1 aligns across 12 bases. This CDR3 region has 15 residues. CDR1 and CDR2 from the germline V gene are ENHRY and SYGVKD. J lost 9 bases, V lost 10 bases, and 13 bases had no gene match. The CDR3 loop is CATQPPGTGGTEQFF. The CDR3 coding sequence is TGTGCCACTCAGCCACCCGGGACAGGGGGCACTGAGCAGTTCTTC.

A remark on this clonotype: At one of its ends the junction is not consistent with the germline gene, which may arise from a read error. The chain links TRBV10-3 to TRBJ1-1, with D uncertain. The CDR3 spans 11 residues. Germline assignment: CDR1 ENHRY and CDR2 SYGVKD. CDR3 loop: CAIRTNAEAFF. The CDR3 DNA reads as TGTGCCATCCGTACGAACGCTGAAGCTTTCTTT.

This clonotype was counted at least ten times. The chain is built from TRBV5-1 and TRBJ2-3, with TRBD2 matching over 7 bases. CDR3 size: 15 residues. Germline V gives CDR1 SGHRS, CDR2 YFSETQ. Trimming removed 5 bases from V and 1 base from J; junction bases left unmatched: 7. CDR3 in amino acids: CASRQTTSGTDTQYF. CDR3 nucleotide sequence: TGCGCCAGCAGACAGACTACTAGCGGCACAGATACGCAGTATTTT.

This sequence joins TRBV10-3 and TRBJ2-5; 7 bases line up with TRBD1. Per the germline V gene, CDR1 is ENHRY and CDR2 is SYGVKD. With 2 bases clipped from V and 2 bases from J, the junction kept 5 bases outside the gene matches. The CDR3 sequence is 15 residues long. The chain's CDR3 is CAISEGAGGQETQYF. DNA of the CDR3: TGTGCCATCAGTGAGGGGGCAGGGGGTCAAGAGACCCAGTACTTC.

This sequence joins TRBV7-2 and TRBJ1-6, with D possibly TRBD1 on 6 matching bases. The V gene lost 5 bases and the J gene lost 6 bases, with 14 bases spanning the gap. Germline CDR1 is SGHTA and CDR2 is FQGNSA. There are 15 residues in the CDR3. The CDR3: CASSNYRESNSPLHF. Written as DNA, the CDR3 is TGTGCCAGCAGCAATTACAGGGAGAGTAATTCACCCCTCCACTTT.

The rearrangement links TRBV15 to TRBJ2-1, with 7 bases fitting TRBD2. CDR1 LNHNV and CDR2 YYDKDF come from the germline V gene (reference sequence). The junction had 3 bases not matched to a gene; V was cut back by 0 bases and J by 4 bases. The CDR3 sequence is 15 residues long. CDR3 bases: TGTGCCACCAGCAGAGATGCTAGCGGTTACAATGAGCAGTTCTTC. Translation: CATSRDASGYNEQFF.

This chain uses TRBV10-3 with TRBJ1-2, with 8 bases that match TRBD1. The CDR3 has 13 residues. From germline, CDR1 is ENHRY and CDR2 SYGVKD. V trimming: 8 bases; J trimming: 5 bases; junction bases outside the gene matches: 7. CDR3 in DNA: TGTGCCATCGGGACAGGAGAGTTATATGGCTACACCTTC. Protein product: CAIGTGELYGYTF.

V usage is TRBV7-9 and J usage is TRBJ2-2; D is unresolved. From germline, CDR1 is SEHNR and CDR2 FQNEAQ (reference sequence). The CDR3 totals 14 residues. Trimming pared 1 base from V and 7 bases from J, leaving 10 bases between. The CDR3 reads CASSLVSVGGELFF. The CDR3 DNA reads as TGTGCCAGCAGCTTAGTGTCTGTAGGCGGGGAGCTGTTTTTT.